This TCR beta chain stems from a study of vaccination effects on CD4 cells after COVID-19. Study-wide results and caveats: Healthy vaccinees' vaccine-induced clones included only 1 of 255 that recognized common cold coronaviruses. Clones that were induced by infection or by vaccine showed marked contraction late after vaccination.

With the ViraFEST assay, the study expanded antigen-specific CD4+ T cells using viral peptide pools, then sequenced them. After roughly eleven days in culture, the CD4+ T cells were isolated. The healthy vaccine recipients, who had no prior SARS-CoV-2 infection, showed negative nucleocapsid antibodies. Sequencing was performed with immunoSEQ multiplex PCR; in TCRdb, only in-frame clones are kept and a portion is missing. This table has 71,000 or so clones, roughly 78% appearing once. In the case of this clone: Its antigen remains unidentified.

CDR1 is SGHRS and CDR2 is YFSETQ in the germline V gene. V was pared by 4 bases and J by 8 bases, with 10 bases between. This CDR3 region has 12 residues. The sample consisted of CD4+ T cells from PBMCs cultured with HCoV-OC43 spike peptides, taken before COVID-19 vaccination. Subset specified: HCoV-OC43 spike overlapping peptide pool stimulation. The chain uses TRBV5-1 and TRBJ2-1; D remains ambiguous. The clonotype originates from a human donor who received a COVID-19 vaccine. The CDR3: CASSLPSHEQFF. CDR3 nucleotide sequence: TGCGCCAGCAGCCTCCCCTCCCATGAGCAGTTCTTC.